The clone carrying this TCR beta chain was picked up a small number of times. Its cognate antigen is unknown. A single record per CDR3 protein comes from TCRdb applying MiXCR to the 5' RACE reads. This sample has some 670,000 distinct CDR3 sequences; around an eighth occur once, and the top ten carry just under 15%. This sample was taken from a study of T cells after yellow fever vaccination. On the study more broadly: For low cell numbers, libraries were made with SMART-Seq v4 Ultra Low Input. Study-wide findings and caveats: A small share of clonotypes appeared in both CD4 and CD8 compartments. FACS-sorted repertoires might harbor abundant contaminating clonotypes from the bulk population. Reappearance after the booster was seen for most primary-vaccination clones, at roughly 96% CD4 and 85% to 90% CD8.

This receptor was taken from a man under 40 who received the YFV17D yellow fever vaccine. The material was PBMCs, obtained on the day of the yellow fever booster vaccination.

The CDR3: CASRESTGRETQYF. The CDR3 region has the DNA TGTGCCAGCAGAGAGAGCACAGGGAGAGAGACCCAGTACTTC. The rearrangement links TRBV12-3 or TRBV12-4 to TRBJ2-5, with TRBD1 as a possible D gene (6 bases). This CDR3 contains 14 residues. V lost 6 bases and J lost 4, with 15 bases in between.